The rows below give T cell receptor beta chains drawn from one sample of a study of vaccination effects on CD4 cells after COVID-19. Their recognized antigens are unknown. Only in-frame clones appear in the TCRdb table, and some are missing; sequencing was by immunoSEQ multiplex PCR. The table shows roughly 35,000 clones, with around 72% occurring only once. The specimen was CD4+ T cells from PBMCs cultured with HCoV-NL63 spike peptides, collected before COVID-19 vaccination. All receptors derive from a human donor who had a prior SARS-CoV-2 infection. The conserved cysteine and the conserved F or W are not part of the CDR3 here. Clone sizes are given selectively: once, few, many, or a class where the clone is expanded.

size | V | CDR3
few | TRBV6-6 | ASLGQLNTEAF
few | TRBV18 | ASSPPGAEQY
- | TRBV5-8 | ASSLLAGPTEAF
- | TRBV2 | ASNRVKGTDTQY
- | TRBV19 | ASSIGTSGGRGQETQY
once | TRBV20-1 | SANDWKHTDTQY
- | TRBV5-1 | ASSDSPGTGTTQY
- | TRBV10-3 | AISDLLRGEYNEQF
- | TRBV6-6 | ASSTSRETQY
- | TRBV5-1 | ASSSGPGQGNEKLF